This is a list of T cell receptor beta chains from one sample in a study of blood T cell repertoires in COVID-19. Assay used: immunoSEQ multiplex PCR; TCRdb lists only in-frame clones, some missing. The sample consists of 200,000 to 250,000 clones, 89% of them appearing once. Sequences were obtained from peripheral blood. These receptors originate from a woman aged 40 to 50 with acute or convalescent COVID-19. Each CDR3 is given with its conserved first and last residue. The order of the fields is CDR3 DNA, CDR3 protein, D gene, V gene, J gene, clone size. D genes are given only for firm matches. Some rows have no size entry. The others give once, few or many, or a class for an expanded clone.

cdr3_nt: TGTGCCAGCATCGACACAGGGAGAAGTTTCCAGCCCCAGCATTTT
cdr3_aa: CASIDTGRSFQPQHF
d_call: .
v_call: TRBV6-6
j_call: TRBJ1-5
clone_size: .

cdr3_nt: TGTGCCAGCAGCTTCGGGGTCGGGTATGGCTACACCTTC
cdr3_aa: CASSFGVGYGYTF
d_call: .
v_call: TRBV7-2
j_call: TRBJ1-2
clone_size: .

cdr3_nt: TGTGCCAGCTGGGGGGGGGCCCGCAATCAGCCCCAGCATTTT
cdr3_aa: CASWGGARNQPQHF
d_call: .
v_call: TRBV3-1/TRBV3-2
j_call: TRBJ1-5
clone_size: .

cdr3_nt: TGTGCCAGCAGTGCTGGACAGATGAACACTGAAGCTTTCTTT
cdr3_aa: CASSAGQMNTEAFF
d_call: .
v_call: TRBV28
j_call: TRBJ1-1
clone_size: .

cdr3_nt: TGTGCCAGCAGCAAAGGACAGGGCGGGTATGGCTACACCTTC
cdr3_aa: CASSKGQGGYGYTF
d_call: TRBD1
v_call: TRBV27
j_call: TRBJ1-2
clone_size: .

cdr3_nt: TGTGCTAGTGGTTTGGGCGGAGCGCAGGGGGCTAGTCAGCCCCAGCATTTT
cdr3_aa: CASGLGGAQGASQPQHF
d_call: TRBD1
v_call: TRBV12-5
j_call: TRBJ1-5
clone_size: .

cdr3_nt: TGTGCCAGCAGCCCGCCCGGTGTGGGGGGGGCGGGATATACGCAGTATTTT
cdr3_aa: CASSPPGVGGAGYTQYF
d_call: .
v_call: TRBV9
j_call: TRBJ2-3
clone_size: few

cdr3_nt: TGTGCCAGCAGTTATGGGGGGAGTCTGGACACTGAAGCTTTCTTT
cdr3_aa: CASSYGGSLDTEAFF
d_call: .
v_call: TRBV6-6
j_call: TRBJ1-1
clone_size: .

cdr3_nt: TGTGCCAGTAGTTCCAGGACTGGATATAGCAATCAGCCCCAGCATTTT
cdr3_aa: CASSSRTGYSNQPQHF
d_call: .
v_call: TRBV19
j_call: TRBJ1-5
clone_size: few

cdr3_nt: TGTGCCAGTAGTATTGCGGCGGGGGGGCCTTACAATGAGCAGTTCTTC
cdr3_aa: CASSIAAGGPYNEQFF
d_call: TRBD2
v_call: TRBV19
j_call: TRBJ2-1
clone_size: .

cdr3_nt: TGTGCCAGCATTGGGGGGGAACTCGCGAACACCGGGGAGCTGTTTTTT
cdr3_aa: CASIGGELANTGELFF
d_call: TRBD2
v_call: TRBV2
j_call: TRBJ2-2
clone_size: .

cdr3_nt: TGTGCCAGTAGTCCTGCGGGGGGCCTCTGGAATCAGCCCCAGCATTTT
cdr3_aa: CASSPAGGLWNQPQHF
d_call: .
v_call: TRBV19
j_call: TRBJ1-5
clone_size: .

cdr3_nt: TGTGCCAGCAGTTCTGGACAGGGAGGTGAAGCTTTCTTT
cdr3_aa: CASSSGQGGEAFF
d_call: TRBD1
v_call: TRBV27
j_call: TRBJ1-1
clone_size: few

cdr3_nt: TGTGCCTGGAGTATAGGGACTAGCGGGGGGTCGGAGTTCTTC
cdr3_aa: CAWSIGTSGGSEFF
d_call: TRBD2
v_call: TRBV30
j_call: TRBJ2-1
clone_size: .

cdr3_nt: TGTGCCAGCAGTTTAATTGCAATCGGGCCCCAGCATTTT
cdr3_aa: CASSLIAIGPQHF
d_call: .
v_call: TRBV27
j_call: TRBJ1-5
clone_size: .

cdr3_nt: TGCAGCGTTACCAGCCTGGAGGGGGCTTATGGCTACACCTTC
cdr3_aa: CSVTSLEGAYGYTF
d_call: TRBD1
v_call: TRBV29-1
j_call: TRBJ1-2
clone_size: .

cdr3_nt: TGCGCCAGCAGCTTGGGGCAGCGGAACACCGGGGAGCTGTTTTTT
cdr3_aa: CASSLGQRNTGELFF
d_call: .
v_call: TRBV5-1
j_call: TRBJ2-2
clone_size: .

cdr3_nt: TGTGCCTGGAGTACAGGGGCGGGTGAGCAGTTCTTC
cdr3_aa: CAWSTGAGEQFF
d_call: TRBD1
v_call: TRBV30
j_call: TRBJ2-1
clone_size: .

cdr3_nt: TGTGCCAGTACCTCATGGGGGGAGGGCACTGAAGCTTTCTTT
cdr3_aa: CASTSWGEGTEAFF
d_call: .
v_call: TRBV19
j_call: TRBJ1-1
clone_size: .

cdr3_nt: TGTGCCAGCAGCTTGGTCTTAGCGGGGGACAATGAGCAGTTCTTC
cdr3_aa: CASSLVLAGDNEQFF
d_call: TRBD2
v_call: TRBV5-4
j_call: TRBJ2-1
clone_size: .

cdr3_nt: TGCGCCAGCAGCCAGGGTACCGGGGAGCTGTTTTTT
cdr3_aa: CASSQGTGELFF
d_call: .
v_call: TRBV5-1
j_call: TRBJ2-2
clone_size: .

cdr3_nt: TGTGCCAGCGGGGCATATAATTCACCCCTCCACTTT
cdr3_aa: CASGAYNSPLHF
d_call: .
v_call: TRBV9
j_call: TRBJ1-6
clone_size: .

cdr3_nt: TGTGCCAGCAGCGTAGAATCTCACAGGGTGGTCTATGGCTACACCTTC
cdr3_aa: CASSVESHRVVYGYTF
d_call: .
v_call: TRBV9
j_call: TRBJ1-2
clone_size: .

cdr3_nt: TGTGCCAGCAGCCCCAGGGGGAGGCTAGATGGCTACACCTTC
cdr3_aa: CASSPRGRLDGYTF
d_call: TRBD1
v_call: TRBV3-1/TRBV3-2
j_call: TRBJ1-2
clone_size: .

cdr3_nt: TGTGCCAGCAGCTTAGATTCCGGGACTGTCACAGATACGCAGTATTTT
cdr3_aa: CASSLDSGTVTDTQYF
d_call: .
v_call: TRBV11-2
j_call: TRBJ2-3
clone_size: .

cdr3_nt: TGTGCCAGCAGCTTGTTGACAGGGCTGCACACTGAAGCTTTCTTT
cdr3_aa: CASSLLTGLHTEAFF
d_call: TRBD1
v_call: TRBV7-6
j_call: TRBJ1-1
clone_size: .

cdr3_nt: TGTGCCAGCAGTTCCGCAGGACCAGGAGGAGCTGAAGCTTTCTTT
cdr3_aa: CASSSAGPGGAEAFF
d_call: .
v_call: TRBV6-6
j_call: TRBJ1-1
clone_size: few

cdr3_nt: TGTGCCAGCAGAGAGGGGACTAGCGGGGGGGAGGAGCTGTTTTTT
cdr3_aa: CASREGTSGGEELFF
d_call: TRBD2
v_call: TRBV2
j_call: TRBJ2-2
clone_size: .

cdr3_nt: TGTGCCAGCAGCTCCATAGCGGGAAGCACAGATACGCAGTATTTT
cdr3_aa: CASSSIAGSTDTQYF
d_call: TRBD2
v_call: TRBV7-9
j_call: TRBJ2-3
clone_size: .

cdr3_nt: TGCAGTGCTAGTCTCGACAGTAACTATGGCTACACCTTC
cdr3_aa: CSASLDSNYGYTF
d_call: .
v_call: TRBV20-1
j_call: TRBJ1-2
clone_size: once

cdr3_nt: TGTGCCAGCAGTGTCAGGGGGCTTAATGGCTACACCTTC
cdr3_aa: CASSVRGLNGYTF
d_call: TRBD1
v_call: TRBV2
j_call: TRBJ1-2
clone_size: .

cdr3_nt: TGTGCCAGCAGCGAAGACAGGGTTGGTAATGAAAAACTGTTTTTT
cdr3_aa: CASSEDRVGNEKLFF
d_call: TRBD1
v_call: TRBV2
j_call: TRBJ1-4
clone_size: .

cdr3_nt: TGCGCCAGCAGCCCAGGTTGGGGGGGAACTAATGAAAAACTGTTTTTT
cdr3_aa: CASSPGWGGTNEKLFF
d_call: .
v_call: TRBV4-1
j_call: TRBJ1-4
clone_size: .

cdr3_nt: TGCGCCAGCAGTGAGGGGACAGCCGGCTCTGGAAACACCATATATTTT
cdr3_aa: CASSEGTAGSGNTIYF
d_call: TRBD1
v_call: TRBV10-1
j_call: TRBJ1-3
clone_size: .

cdr3_nt: TGTGCCAGCAGTTTATCTTACGGGACTACTCTCAATCAGCCCCAGCATTTT
cdr3_aa: CASSLSYGTTLNQPQHF
d_call: .
v_call: TRBV27
j_call: TRBJ1-5
clone_size: .

cdr3_nt: TGTGCCAGTAACCCCGGGATCTCCTATAATTCACCCCTCCACTTT
cdr3_aa: CASNPGISYNSPLHF
d_call: .
v_call: TRBV19
j_call: TRBJ1-6
clone_size: .

cdr3_nt: TGTGCCAGCAGCTTAGCCGGACAGGGGGCGGAGACCCAGTACTTC
cdr3_aa: CASSLAGQGAETQYF
d_call: TRBD1
v_call: TRBV13
j_call: TRBJ2-5
clone_size: .

cdr3_nt: TGCGCCAGCAGTTCCTTAGGTCTAGCGGGGGGGATAAGCACAGATACGCAGTATTTT
cdr3_aa: CASSSLGLAGGISTDTQYF
d_call: TRBD2
v_call: TRBV4-1
j_call: TRBJ2-3
clone_size: .

cdr3_nt: TGTGCCAGCAGCGTAGAGGGGGCGCGCACAGATACGCAGTATTTT
cdr3_aa: CASSVEGARTDTQYF
d_call: TRBD1
v_call: TRBV9
j_call: TRBJ2-3
clone_size: .

cdr3_nt: TGTGCCAGTAGACAGGGGGCGAGTACAGATACGCAGTATTTT
cdr3_aa: CASRQGASTDTQYF
d_call: TRBD1
v_call: TRBV2
j_call: TRBJ2-3
clone_size: .

cdr3_nt: TGTGCCAGTAGTCCCGGGACAACCACCGGGGAGCTGTTTTTT
cdr3_aa: CASSPGTTTGELFF
d_call: .
v_call: TRBV19
j_call: TRBJ2-2
clone_size: .

cdr3_nt: TGTGCCAGCAGCCCCCGGGACAGGGATAATTCACCCCTCCACTTT
cdr3_aa: CASSPRDRDNSPLHF
d_call: TRBD1
v_call: TRBV28
j_call: TRBJ1-6
clone_size: .

cdr3_nt: TGTGCCAGCAGCCCCAGGGGTAGAACCGGGGAGCTGTTTTTT
cdr3_aa: CASSPRGRTGELFF
d_call: .
v_call: TRBV5-4
j_call: TRBJ2-2
clone_size: .

cdr3_nt: TGTGCCAGCAGTTACCTACAGGGGTCTGAGATCTATGGCTACACCTTC
cdr3_aa: CASSYLQGSEIYGYTF
d_call: TRBD1
v_call: TRBV27
j_call: TRBJ1-2
clone_size: .

cdr3_nt: TGTGCCAGCAGCTTTGTCAGGGAAGAGACCCAGTACTTC
cdr3_aa: CASSFVREETQYF
d_call: .
v_call: TRBV11-1
j_call: TRBJ2-5
clone_size: .

cdr3_nt: TGTGCCAGTACCAGGCTCTCTGGGGCCAACGTCCTGACTTTC
cdr3_aa: CASTRLSGANVLTF
d_call: .
v_call: TRBV19
j_call: TRBJ2-6
clone_size: .

cdr3_nt: TGTGCCAGCAGCGTTACCGGGACAGGGCTCCTTGGGGCCAACGTCCTGACTTTC
cdr3_aa: CASSVTGTGLLGANVLTF
d_call: TRBD1
v_call: TRBV7-3
j_call: TRBJ2-6
clone_size: .

cdr3_nt: TGTGCCAGCACCCTCGGGGGTAATGAGCAGTTCTTC
cdr3_aa: CASTLGGNEQFF
d_call: .
v_call: TRBV6-5
j_call: TRBJ2-1
clone_size: .